A single sample is the source of the 27 T cell receptor beta chains below, sequenced in a study of cytomegalovirus exposure and HLA in healthy donors. The study ran its PCR with 60 Vbeta and 13 Jbeta primers. Profiled with immunoSEQ multiplex PCR; TCRdb holds only in-frame clones, not every one. In the table there are 140,000 to 150,000 clones, 84% of which are singletons. The specimen sequenced was PBMCs. The receptors here all came from a boy between 2 and 10 years old in good health and CMV-seronegative.

CDR3 in DNA: TGTGCCAGCAGCTTAACCGGTGCCCTAGCGGGCGAGCAGTACTTC. Translated, it gives CASSLTGALAGEQYF. This chain uses TRBV7-3 with TRBJ2-7; 8 nucleotides line up with TRBD2. Per the germline V gene, CDR1 is SGHTA and CDR2 is FQGTGA. The CDR3 is made up of 15 amino acids. After removal of 0 bases from V and 6 bases from J, the junction contained 7 bases not matched to a gene.

The chain links TRBV7-2 to TRBJ1-1; D gene unclear. The CDR3 loop spans 13 amino acids. V lost 2 bases, J lost 1 base, and 5 bases lay in between. Per germline, CDR1 SGHTA and CDR2 FQGNSA. The CDR3: CASSLNKNTEAFF. CDR3 coding DNA: TGTGCCAGCAGCTTAAACAAGAACACTGAAGCTTTCTTT.

Only a few counts were recorded for this clone. V and J are TRBV9 and TRBJ2-2, with TRBD1 matching over 7 bases. With 3 bases clipped from V and 6 bases from J, the junction kept 11 bases outside the gene matches. Germline values: CDR1 SGDLS, CDR2 YYNGEE. The CDR3 totals 16 residues. The CDR3 protein is CASSAQPDRVPGELFF. CDR3 bases: TGTGCCAGCAGCGCCCAGCCAGACAGGGTCCCCGGGGAGCTGTTTTTT.

V usage is TRBV19 and J usage is TRBJ1-5, with D perhaps TRBD1 (5 bases). V lost 5 bases and J 2 bases, leaving 19 bases between the germline ends. This CDR3 contains 17 residues. CDR1 and CDR2 (germline): LNHDA, SQIVND (reference sequence). DNA for the CDR3: TGTGCCAGTAGTGCCGGTATTGGGGGGATGGGCAATCAGCCCCAGCATTTT. Translated, it gives CASSAGIGGMGNQPQHF.

The chain employs TRBV7-6 and TRBJ1-2; D is unclear. This CDR3 has 14 residues. The germline V gene encodes CDR1 SGHVS and CDR2 FNYEAQ. CDR3: CATTRAGMEDGYTF. In nucleotides, the CDR3 is TGTGCAACCACCCGAGCGGGTATGGAAGATGGCTACACCTTC.

In this sample, this clone turned up a few times. V and J are TRBV7-2 and TRBJ2-5, with TRBD2 matching over 12 bases. CDR3 size: 15 residues. The V gene end was trimmed by 5 bases and the J gene end by 4 bases; junction bases not matched to a gene: 5. The germline V gene has CDR1 SGHTA and CDR2 FQGNSA. The CDR3 loop is CASSKTSGRSETQYF. CDR3 in DNA: TGTGCCAGCAGCAAGACTAGCGGGAGATCAGAGACCCAGTACTTC.

V is TRBV6-5 and J is TRBJ2-6, with a tentative D call TRBD1 (6 bases). Germline V gene lookup returns CDR1 MNHEY and CDR2 SVGAGI. The CDR3 sequence is 14 residues long. V lost 10 bases to trimming and J lost 1 base, with 11 bases between them. CDR3 sequence (DNA): TGTGCCACAAACAGGGTTTCTGGGGCCAACGTCCTGACTTTC. This codes for CATNRVSGANVLTF.

The rearrangement links TRBV4-1 to TRBJ2-7; no reliable D call. This CDR3 is 13 amino acids long. Trimming took 1 base from V and 2 from J, leaving 6 bases between them. Germline V gene data show CDR1 as MGHRA and CDR2 as YSYEKL. The CDR3, as DNA: TGCGCCAGCAGCCAAGTGTTAGCCTACGAGCAGTACTTC. As protein: CASSQVLAYEQYF.

This sequence joins TRBV9 and TRBJ2-2; 7 positions match TRBD1. This CDR3 region has 17 residues. Germline V gene sequence: CDR1 SGDLS, CDR2 YYNGEE. V lost 4 bases and J lost 6; bases outside the gene matches: 15. The chain's CDR3 is CASSSKNPGTVAGELFF. As DNA, the CDR3 is TGTGCCAGCAGCTCAAAAAATCCCGGGACAGTCGCCGGGGAGCTGTTTTTT.

The chain couples TRBV6-1 to TRBJ2-1; 7 bases fit TRBD1. The CDR3 runs 13 residues. V was pared by 6 bases and J by 7 bases, with 6 bases of the junction left unmatched. Germline assignment: CDR1 MNHNS and CDR2 SASEGT. In DNA, the CDR3 is TGTGCCAGCAGATTTACACAGGGGAATGAGCAGTTCTTC. Amino acids: CASRFTQGNEQFF.

The chain uses TRBV4-3 and TRBJ1-2, with D hard to call. The CDR3 length is 15 residues. Trimming removed 5 bases at V and 2 bases at J, with 15 bases between. CDR1 and CDR2 (germline): LGHNA, YSLEER. In DNA form, the CDR3 reads TGCGCCAGCAGCACCCGTAGTCGGTTCAACTATGGCTACACCTTC. It codes for CASSTRSRFNYGYTF.

The chain employs TRBV27 and TRBJ1-1, with a weak D call TRBD1 (5 bases). The CDR3 has 12 amino acids. V shed 6 bases and J shed 3 bases, with 8 bases lying between them. CDR1 is MNHEY, CDR2 SMNVEV, per germline (reference sequence). CDR3 region: CASRDRYTEAFF. The CDR3 nucleotides are TGTGCCAGCAGAGACAGATACACTGAAGCTTTCTTT.

This clone has a handful of counts. CDR3 nucleotides: TGTGCCAGCAGCTTGGTGGGCAGCCGGAACACTGAAGCTTTCTTT. Amino acids: CASSLVGSRNTEAFF. V usage is TRBV5-6 and J usage is TRBJ1-1; D gene unclear. Germline CDR1 and CDR2: SGHDT and YYEEEE. The CDR3 has 15 residues. V was clipped by 0 bases and J by 1 base, with 10 bases between them. The variable domain in full, with the rest retrieved from reference TRBV5-6 and TRBJ1-1, is DAGVTQSPTHLIKTRGQQVTLRCSPKSGHDTVSWYQQALGQGPQFIFQYYEEEERQRGNFPDRFSGHQFPNYSSELNVNALLLGDSALYLCASSLVGSRNTEAFFGQGTRLTVV.

For this clone: This sample also contains other DNA sequences that code for the same CDR3. The V call is TRBV5-1, the J call TRBJ1-5; D is ambiguous. Trimming shortened V by 1 base and J by 0 bases, and 17 bases separated the two germline ends. The CDR3 extends over 18 amino acids. Germline V gives CDR1 SGHRS, CDR2 YFSETQ. CDR3 nucleotide sequence: TGCGCCAGCAGCTTGTTATTGGGGAGTGGGTATAGCAATCAGCCCCAGCATTTT. Amino acid sequence: CASSLLLGSGYSNQPQHF.

The V call is TRBV28, the J call TRBJ1-3; TRBD1 might be the D (6 bases). There are 15 residues in the CDR3. Germline CDR1 reads MDHEN; CDR2 reads SYDVKM. With 6 bases removed from V and 7 bases from J, the gap between germline ends came to 19 bases. The CDR3 reads CASSTPRQRGNTIYF. As DNA, the CDR3 is TGTGCCAGCAGCACCCCCCGTCAGAGGGGGAACACCATATATTTT. Variable domain in full (rest from reference TRBV28 and TRBJ1-3): DVKVTQSSRYLVKRTGEKVFLECVQDMDHENMFWYRQDPGLGLRLIYFSYDVKMKEKGDIPEGYSVSREKKERFSLILESASTNQTSMYLCASSTPRQRGNTIYFGEGSWLTVV.

V gene TRBV5-1 combines with J gene TRBJ1-1; TRBD1 might be the D (6 bases). Between the trimmed V and J ends, which lost 0 bases and 3 bases, there was a span of 9 bases. Germline CDR1 and CDR2: SGHRS and YFSETQ. There are 14 residues in the CDR3. The CDR3 DNA is TGCGCCAGCAGCTTGGTCCCAGGGGACACTGAAGCTTTCTTT. Its translation is CASSLVPGDTEAFF.

The rearrangement links TRBV11-1 to TRBJ2-7; D gene unclear. The CDR3 spans 13 residues. V lost 4 bases and J lost 6, with 13 bases in between. Germline assignment: CDR1 SGHAT and CDR2 FQDESV (reference sequence). The CDR3 nucleotides are TGTGCCAGCAGCTCCACTTTAAGATTCGAGCAGTACTTC. This translates into CASSSTLRFEQYF.

This chain links TRBV6-4 with TRBJ2-1; D gene ambiguous. Trimming stripped 6 bases from V and 6 bases from J, with 12 bases between. The CDR3 consists of 13 residues. Germline V lookup: CDR1 MRHNA, CDR2 SNTAGT. CDR3 sequence (DNA): TGTGCCAGCAGCCCATCTGCGGTCAATGAGCAGTTCTTC. Its protein product is CASSPSAVNEQFF.

The chain recombines TRBV10-2 with TRBJ1-2; no clear D. Looked up from germline, CDR1 is WSHSY and CDR2 is SAAADI. The CDR3 has 13 residues. Trimming took 4 bases from V and 4 from J, leaving 10 bases between them. CDR3 sequence (DNA): TGCGCCAGCAGTGTTGGGCCCATCTATGGCTACACCTTC. The encoded protein is CASSVGPIYGYTF.

The rearrangement uses TRBV11-2 and TRBJ2-7, with a weak D call TRBD2 (6 bases). Germline V lookup: CDR1 SGHAT, CDR2 FQNNGV. V dropped 2 bases and J dropped 2 bases, with 13 bases sitting between them. The CDR3 totals 15 residues. The CDR3 here is CASSLTSGLAYEQYF. The CDR3 DNA follows: TGTGCCAGCAGCTTAACGTCGGGACTGGCCTACGAGCAGTACTTC.

This clone was counted only a few times. V and J are TRBV9 and TRBJ2-1; a weak D match, TRBD2 (5 bases). With 0 bases removed from V and 8 bases from J, the gap between germline ends came to 18 bases. This CDR3 has 16 residues. Per germline, CDR1 SGDLS and CDR2 YYNGEE. CDR3 sequence (DNA): TGTGCCAGCAGCGTAGGCGGAGACCCTAGCCTGTATGAGCAGTTCTTC. Residues: CASSVGGDPSLYEQFF.

This chain joins TRBV7-9 and TRBJ2-7; 9 bases are a match to TRBD1. V was pared by 5 bases and J by 6 bases, with 8 bases of the junction left unmatched. Germline lookup yields CDR1 SEHNR and CDR2 FQNEAQ (reference sequence). The CDR3 covers 14 residues. The CDR3 protein is CASSPGTGIGEQYF. CDR3 DNA: TGTGCCAGCAGCCCCGGGACAGGGATAGGCGAGCAGTACTTC.

This clone was found a few times. The chain couples TRBV28 to TRBJ1-2; D not certain. The CDR3 spans 13 residues. Trimming took off 6 bases at V and 8 bases at J, with 16 bases between the two ends. The germline V gene has CDR1 MDHEN and CDR2 SYDVKM. CDR3 protein: CASRHIDKVGYTF. CDR3 coding DNA: TGTGCCAGCAGACACATTGATAAAGTAGGCTACACCTTC.

The chain employs TRBV27 and TRBJ2-1, with D hard to call. Germline CDR1 reads MNHEY; CDR2 reads SMNVEV (reference sequence). V was shortened by 5 bases and J by 15 bases, with 20 bases between the two germline ends. The CDR3 has 13 amino acids. The CDR3: CASSPLGPGEMFF. The CDR3 coding sequence is TGTGCCAGCAGTCCCCTGGGCCCTGGTGAGATGTTCTTC.

The chain combines TRBV18 with TRBJ1-1; D uncertain. CDR1 is KGHSH, CDR2 LQKENI, per germline. V lost 3 bases to trimming and J lost 0 bases, with 8 bases between them. This CDR3 has 14 amino acids. The CDR3 DNA is TGTGCCAGCTCACCGGGCAGCTTGAACACTGAAGCTTTCTTT. Its protein product is CASSPGSLNTEAFF.

This chain joins TRBV6-6 and TRBJ1-2, with TRBD1 matching 7 bases. CDR3 length: 14 amino acids. Germline values: CDR1 MNHNY, CDR2 SVGAGI (reference sequence). V lost 7 bases to trimming and J lost 1 base; unmatched junction nucleotides: 6. The CDR3 is CASIPGQINYGYTF. The CDR3 nucleotides read TGTGCCAGCATCCCGGGACAGATTAACTATGGCTACACCTTC.

As DNA, the CDR3 is TGTGCCAGCAGCTCGAACAGGGGAACGAACACCGGGGAGCTGTTTTTT. This gives the protein CASSSNRGTNTGELFF. The V gene is TRBV7-9, the J gene TRBJ2-2; 7 bases map to TRBD1. The V gene end was trimmed by 4 bases and the J gene end by 0 bases; junction bases not matched to a gene: 5. The CDR3 has 16 residues. Germline CDR1 SEHNR, CDR2 FQNEAQ (reference sequence).